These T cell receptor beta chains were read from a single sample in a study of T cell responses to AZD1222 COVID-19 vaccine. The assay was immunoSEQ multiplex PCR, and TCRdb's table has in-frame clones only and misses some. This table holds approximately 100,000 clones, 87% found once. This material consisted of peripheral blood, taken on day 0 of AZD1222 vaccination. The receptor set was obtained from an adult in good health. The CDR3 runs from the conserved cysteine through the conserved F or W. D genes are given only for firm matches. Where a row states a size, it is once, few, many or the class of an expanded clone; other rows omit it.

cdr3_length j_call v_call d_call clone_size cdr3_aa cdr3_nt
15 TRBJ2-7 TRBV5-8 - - CASSPVQGGSYEQYF TGTGCCAGCAGCCCGGTACAGGGAGGTTCCTACGAGCAGTACTTC
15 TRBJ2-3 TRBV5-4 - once CASRLTGGQGDTQYF TGTGCCAGCAGACTCACCGGTGGGCAGGGAGATACGCAGTATTTT
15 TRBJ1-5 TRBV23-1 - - CASSQYEYSNQPQHF TGCGCCAGCAGTCAATACGAGTATAGCAATCAGCCCCAGCATTTT
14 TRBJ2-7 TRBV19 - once CASSIAGGAYEQYF TGTGCCAGTAGTATAGCTGGAGGGGCCTACGAGCAGTACTTC
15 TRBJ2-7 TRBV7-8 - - CASSLRRLSSYEQYF TGTGCCAGCAGCTTAAGGCGGTTAAGCTCCTACGAGCAGTACTTC
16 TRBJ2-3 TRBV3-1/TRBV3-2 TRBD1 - CASSQGPGQGTDTQYF TGTGCCAGCAGCCAAGGACCAGGACAGGGGACAGATACGCAGTATTTT
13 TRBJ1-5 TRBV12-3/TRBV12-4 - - CASSFTAYQPQHF TGTGCCAGCAGTTTTACAGCGTATCAGCCCCAGCATTTT
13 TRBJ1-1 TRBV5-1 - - CASSLASNTEAFF TGCGCCAGCAGCTTGGCGAGTAACACTGAAGCTTTCTTT
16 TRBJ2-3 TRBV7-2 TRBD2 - CASSLTPKRDSDTQYF TGTGCCAGCAGCTTAACCCCGAAGCGGGATTCAGATACGCAGTATTTT
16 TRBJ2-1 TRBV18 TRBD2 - CASSPAVAGGRDEQFF TGTGCCAGCTCACCCGCGGTGGCGGGAGGCAGAGATGAGCAGTTCTTC
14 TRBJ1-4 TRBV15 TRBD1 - CATSTGTAVEKLFF TGTGCCACCAGCACCGGGACAGCGGTGGAAAAACTGTTTTTT
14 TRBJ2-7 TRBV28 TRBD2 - CASLLAGDSYEQYF TGTGCCAGCCTCTTGGCGGGAGACTCCTACGAGCAGTACTTC
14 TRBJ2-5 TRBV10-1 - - CASSDSGTRETQYF TGCGCCAGCAGTGATTCCGGGACCCGAGAGACCCAGTACTTC
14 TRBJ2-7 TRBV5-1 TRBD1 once CASSLTGASYEQYF TGCGCCAGCAGCTTGACAGGGGCCTCCTACGAGCAGTACTTC
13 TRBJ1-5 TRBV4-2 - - CASSQDSNQPQHF TGTGCCAGCAGCCAAGATAGCAATCAGCCCCAGCATTTT
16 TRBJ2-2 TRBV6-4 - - CASSVGRGGNTGELFF TGTGCCAGCAGTGTCGGACGGGGAGGGAACACCGGGGAGCTGTTTTTT
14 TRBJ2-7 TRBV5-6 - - CASSVAGPAYEQYF TGTGCCAGCAGCGTGGCGGGACCAGCCTACGAGCAGTACTTC